This is a list of T cell receptor beta chains from one sample in a study of cytomegalovirus exposure and HLA in healthy donors. TCRdb keeps only in-frame clones here, not all; method: immunoSEQ multiplex PCR. The sample has around 260,000 clones, about nine tenths seen once. The source material was PBMCs. The receptors were gathered from a woman aged 25-40 years in good health and CMV-seronegative. The CDR3 runs from the conserved cysteine through the conserved F or W. D genes are given only for firm matches. Size values are once, few and many counts, or a class for expanded clones, and some rows have none.

D	J	size	V	CDR3	DNA
.	TRBJ1-5	.	TRBV27	CASRPPGGNQPQHF	TGTGCCAGCAGGCCCCCGGGGGGGAATCAGCCCCAGCATTTT
TRBD2	TRBJ2-2	.	TRBV11-2	CASSRNGLAGATGELFF	TGTGCCAGCAGCCGTAACGGACTAGCGGGGGCTACCGGGGAGCTGTTTTTT
.	TRBJ2-4	.	TRBV6-4	CASSGPGPIKNIQYF	TGTGCCAGCAGTGGCCCGGGACCGATCAAAAACATTCAGTACTTC
.	TRBJ2-5	.	TRBV28	CASSSGTLKTQYF	TGTGCCAGCAGTTCTGGGACCCTGAAGACCCAGTACTTC
.	TRBJ2-3	.	TRBV19	CASRAGAFGTDTQYF	TGTGCCAGTAGGGCAGGGGCTTTTGGCACAGATACGCAGTATTTT
.	TRBJ2-7	.	TRBV7-9	CASATTAYEQYF	TGTGCCAGCGCCACCACGGCCTACGAGCAGTACTTC
.	TRBJ1-5	.	TRBV28	CASMASYNNQPQHF	TGTGCCAGCATGGCAAGTTATAACAATCAGCCCCAGCATTTT
.	TRBJ2-5	.	TRBV13	CASSLARGGIGGTETQYF	TGTGCCAGCAGCTTAGCTCGGGGCGGGATCGGGGGCACAGAGACCCAGTACTTC
TRBD1	TRBJ1-5	.	TRBV5-1	CASSLEGQPNQPQHF	TGCGCCAGCAGCTTGGAGGGACAGCCCAATCAGCCCCAGCATTTT
.	TRBJ2-7	.	TRBV27	CASSLNELYEQYF	TGTGCCAGCAGTTTAAATGAACTCTACGAGCAGTACTTC
.	TRBJ2-1	.	TRBV9	CASSVGPSNNEQFF	TGTGCCAGCAGCGTAGGTCCTAGTAACAATGAGCAGTTCTTC
TRBD2	TRBJ2-3	.	TRBV5-4	CASSLVKLAGSTDTQYF	TGTGCCAGCAGCTTGGTAAAGCTAGCGGGCAGCACAGATACGCAGTATTTT
TRBD2	TRBJ2-7	.	TRBV7-2	CASRPGLAREQYF	TGTGCCAGCAGACCCGGACTAGCTCGGGAGCAGTACTTC
.	TRBJ2-5	.	TRBV5-4	CASSLVGEETQYF	TGTGCCAGCAGCTTGGTAGGGGAAGAGACCCAGTACTTC
.	TRBJ2-7	.	TRBV2	CASTEMASYEQYF	TGTGCCAGCACCGAGATGGCCTCCTACGAGCAGTACTTC
TRBD1	TRBJ2-2	once	TRBV10-2	CASSGQGNGELFF	TGCGCCAGCAGTGGACAGGGGAACGGGGAGCTGTTTTTT
TRBD2	TRBJ2-5	.	TRBV28	CASRLAGSGRTQYF	TGTGCCAGCAGACTAGCGGGAAGCGGGCGGACCCAGTACTTC
TRBD2	TRBJ2-2	.	TRBV6-1	CASKAGDVGELFF	TGTGCCAGCAAAGCGGGAGATGTAGGGGAGCTGTTTTTT
.	TRBJ2-6	.	TRBV5-1	CASSLVGTGSGANVLTF	TGCGCCAGCAGCTTGGTGGGTACAGGGTCTGGGGCCAACGTCCTGACTTTC
TRBD2	TRBJ2-7	.	TRBV11-2	CASSLGPGGSYEQYF	TGTGCCAGCAGCTTAGGCCCGGGGGGCTCCTACGAGCAGTACTTC
.	TRBJ2-1	.	TRBV11-2	CASSPTGSIVGEQFF	TGTGCCAGCAGCCCCACTGGATCGATCGTCGGTGAGCAGTTCTTC
.	TRBJ2-3	.	TRBV2	CASLGVADTQYF	TGTGCCAGCCTGGGGGTGGCAGATACGCAGTATTTT
.	TRBJ1-5	.	TRBV7-8	CASSQWDIGPVSNQPQHF	TGTGCCAGCAGCCAATGGGACATCGGTCCCGTAAGCAATCAGCCCCAGCATTTT
.	TRBJ2-5	.	TRBV28	CASSWTVQETQYF	TGTGCCAGCAGTTGGACGGTCCAAGAGACCCAGTACTTC
.	TRBJ2-3	.	TRBV18	CASSPPYGSTDTQYF	TGTGCCAGCTCACCACCCTACGGGAGCACAGATACGCAGTATTTT
.	TRBJ1-4	.	TRBV9	CASGRGRPSSPNEKLFF	TGTGCCAGCGGAAGGGGCAGGCCCTCCAGCCCGAATGAAAAACTGTTTTTT
.	TRBJ2-7	once	TRBV14	CASSRLAGTLSSYEQYF	TGTGCCAGCAGCCGTCTTGCCGGGACACTGAGCTCCTACGAGCAGTACTTC
.	TRBJ2-4	once	TRBV29-1	CSPGRGVKNIQYF	TGCAGCCCCGGCAGGGGAGTCAAAAACATTCAGTACTTC
.	TRBJ2-7	once	TRBV7-6	CASSLNPLGEQYF	TGTGCCAGCAGCCTCAATCCCTTGGGCGAGCAGTACTTC
TRBD1	TRBJ2-5	.	TRBV7-9	CASSSGQGLSETQYF	TGTGCCAGCAGCTCCGGACAGGGTCTATCGGAGACCCAGTACTTC
.	TRBJ2-1	.	TRBV28	CASSFRGRYNEQFF	TGTGCCAGCAGTTTCCGGGGGAGATACAATGAGCAGTTCTTC
TRBD2	TRBJ2-5	.	TRBV4-1	CASSQDASGRSRETQYF	TGCGCCAGCAGCCAAGATGCTAGCGGGAGGTCTAGAGAGACCCAGTACTTC
TRBD1	TRBJ1-1	.	TRBV5-1	CASSFTDRGTEAFF	TGCGCCAGCAGCTTTACGGACAGGGGGACTGAAGCTTTCTTT
.	TRBJ2-5	.	TRBV15	CATSRGWQGNQETQYF	TGTGCCACCAGCAGAGGCTGGCAGGGCAACCAAGAGACCCAGTACTTC
TRBD1	TRBJ2-7	.	TRBV2	CASSVMGQGAVEQYF	TGTGCCAGCAGCGTAATGGGACAGGGGGCTGTCGAGCAGTACTTC
TRBD1	TRBJ2-7	.	TRBV19	CASSSDRGTYEQYF	TGTGCCAGTAGTAGCGACAGGGGGACCTACGAGCAGTACTTC
TRBD1	TRBJ2-2	.	TRBV6-5	CASSYRGLNTGELFF	TGTGCCAGCAGTTACAGGGGGCTTAACACCGGGGAGCTGTTTTTT
.	TRBJ2-2	.	TRBV7-2	CASSLGSANTGELFF	TGTGCCAGCAGCTTGGGCAGCGCGAACACCGGGGAGCTGTTTTTT
.	TRBJ2-5	.	TRBV2	CASSAAGGGQETQYF	TGTGCCAGCAGTGCGGCAGGGGGGGGACAAGAGACCCAGTACTTC
TRBD1	TRBJ2-1	.	TRBV19	CASSTGGAHNEQFF	TGTGCCAGTAGTACAGGGGGCGCCCACAATGAGCAGTTCTTC
TRBD2	TRBJ2-7	.	TRBV13	CASSFGTSGPGGYEQYF	TGTGCCAGCAGCTTTGGGACTAGCGGACCAGGTGGCTACGAGCAGTACTTC
TRBD1	TRBJ2-7	many	TRBV6-1	CASSRTGASYEQYF	TGTGCCAGCAGTCGGACAGGAGCCTCCTACGAGCAGTACTTC
.	TRBJ2-2	.	TRBV11-2	CASSFTGFGGELFF	TGTGCCAGCAGCTTTACGGGCTTCGGCGGGGAGCTGTTTTTT
.	TRBJ2-2	.	TRBV18	CASSKGYPGELFF	TGTGCCAGCTCAAAGGGTTACCCCGGGGAGCTGTTTTTT
.	TRBJ2-7	few	TRBV6-1	CASRDNRVEQYF	TGTGCCAGCAGAGATAACAGGGTCGAGCAGTACTTC